The 11 T cell receptor beta chains below were found in one sample sequenced in a study of vaccination and CD4 T cells after COVID-19. Treatment here: roughly 11-day PBMC culture with coronavirus spike peptide pools or control peptides (ViraFEST assay). Antigen specificity for these receptors is unknown. Cultured CD4+ T cell DNA was sequenced using the Oncomine TCR Beta short-read assay. TCRdb passed the PCR reads through MiXCR, listing each CDR3 protein once. The sample includes about 28,000 distinct CDR3 sequences, under 75% seen only once; the top ten take less than 20%. The input for sequencing was CD4+ T cells from blood, cultured in vitro, taken after SARS-CoV-2 vaccination. Receptors originate from a human donor who received a COVID-19 vaccine.

This clonotype was picked up a small number of times. The chain uses TRBV20-1 and TRBJ2-1; D may be TRBD1 (6 bases). There are 15 residues in the CDR3. Germline V gene sequence: CDR1 DFQATT, CDR2 SNEGSKA (reference sequence). Trimming left V 0 bases short and J 4 bases short, with 13 bases between. The CDR3 nucleotides are TGCAGTGCTAGAGATTGGGGGCCGGGTTACAATGAGCAGTTCTTC. Protein: CSARDWGPGYNEQFF.

This clonotype came up a few times. CDR3 in amino acids: CASSISAGGTRDTQYF. Here the CDR3 DNA reads TGTGCCAGTAGTATCTCAGCGGGGGGGACTAGAGATACGCAGTATTTT. The rearrangement joins TRBV19 to TRBJ2-3, with 10 nucleotides matching TRBD2. This CDR3 is built from 16 residues. CDR1 is LNHDA, CDR2 SQIVND, per germline (reference sequence). The V and J ends lost 3 bases and 5 bases, in that order; junction bases with no gene match: 8. Full variable domain (remainder filled in from reference TRBV19 and TRBJ2-3): DGGITQSPKYLFRKEGQNVTLSCEQNLNHDAMYWYRQDPGQGLRLIYYSQIVNDFQKGDIAEGYSVSREKKESFPLTVTSAQKNPTAFYLCASSISAGGTRDTQYFGPGTRLTVL.

The chain carries TRBV20-1 and TRBJ2-7, with 10 nucleotides matching TRBD1. CDR1 and CDR2 (germline): DFQATT, SNEGSKA (reference sequence). V trimming: 5 bases; J trimming: 5 bases; junction bases outside the gene matches: 6. This CDR3 comprises 13 residues. The CDR3 coding sequence is TGCAGTGCTCGCCGACAGGGGGCGAACGAGCAGTACTTC. Translated: CSARRQGANEQYF.

V and J are TRBV12-3 or TRBV12-4 and TRBJ1-4, with 7 bases lining up with TRBD1. Germline trimming cut 8 bases from V and 3 bases from J; bases unmatched to any gene: 6. The CDR3 loop spans 14 amino acids. The CDR3 region has the DNA TGTGCCAGCGGGGAGGGGACAGCTAATGAAAAACTGTTTTTT. Amino acid sequence: CASGEGTANEKLFF.

There are a few counts of this clonotype. The V gene is TRBV20-1, the J gene TRBJ2-3; 9 bases line up with TRBD2. This CDR3 is built from 18 residues. V gave up 0 bases and J gave up 1 base; unmatched junction bases: 11. Germline V gene data show CDR1 as DFQATT and CDR2 as SNEGSKA (reference sequence). Written as DNA, the CDR3 is TGCAGTGCTAGAGATGGGACGGGGCTAGCGGGGCGCACAGATACGCAGTATTTT. Protein: CSARDGTGLAGRTDTQYF.

The chain is built from TRBV2 and TRBJ1-5; D might be TRBD1 (6 bases). V was trimmed by 5 bases and J by 3 bases, leaving 14 bases between them. CDR3 size: 15 residues. Germline V gene data show CDR1 as SNHLY and CDR2 as FYNNEI. CDR3 DNA: TGTGCCAGCAGTAAGGACAGAAGGCCCAATCAGCCCCAGCATTTT. Translated: CASSKDRRPNQPQHF. The full variable domain, rest sourced from reference TRBV2 and TRBJ1-5, is EPEVTQTPSHQVTQMGQEVILRCVPISNHLYFYWYRQILGQKVEFLVSFYNNEISEKSEIFDDQFSVERPDGSNFTLKIRSTKLEDSAMYFCASSKDRRPNQPQHFGDGTRLSIL.

This chain connects TRBV27 to TRBJ1-6, with D perhaps matching TRBD1 (6 bases). Germline CDR1 MNHEY, CDR2 SMNVEV (reference sequence). The CDR3 is made up of 14 amino acids. Trimming shortened V by 3 bases and J by 12 bases, and 15 bases separated the two germline ends. CDR3 in amino acids: CASSFSLQGKPLHF. The CDR3 DNA follows: TGTGCCAGCAGTTTTAGTCTACAGGGAAAACCCCTCCACTTT.

The genes are TRBV24-1 and TRBJ2-3, with D possibly matching TRBD2 (6 bases). Per the germline V gene, CDR1 is KGHDR and CDR2 is SFDVKD. The CDR3 has 13 amino acids. Deletions cut 3 bases from V and 6 bases from J, with 9 bases between. CDR3 protein: CATSDGGMDTQYF. As DNA, the CDR3 is TGTGCCACCAGTGATGGAGGGATGGATACGCAGTATTTT.

This clonotype was counted a few times. V usage is TRBV12-3 or TRBV12-4 and J usage is TRBJ2-2, with D perhaps TRBD1 (6 bases). The CDR3 loop spans 13 amino acids. Trimming cost V 5 bases and J 5 bases, with 9 bases left between them. The CDR3 sequence: CASSRGGTGELFF. In nucleotides, the CDR3 is TGTGCCAGCAGTCGAGGGGGTACCGGGGAGCTGTTTTTT.

Remarks on this clonotype: One junction end disagrees with the germline gene, perhaps due to a read error. The gene calls are TRBV25-1 and TRBJ2-7, with 8 bases that match TRBD2. This CDR3 spans 14 amino acids. Germline assignment: CDR1 MGHDK and CDR2 SYGVNS. The CDR3 loop is CASSESSGISRLHF. The CDR3 coding sequence is TGTGCCAGCAGTGAGAGTAGCGGGATAAGCCGTCTGCACTTC.

This clonotype was observed a few times. V is TRBV12-3 or TRBV12-4 and J is TRBJ1-6; possible D gene TRBD1, 6 bases. The CDR3 runs 14 residues. V lost 6 bases and J lost 4, with 10 bases in between. The CDR3 region is CASSMTGYNSPLHF. CDR3 in DNA: TGTGCCAGCAGCATGACAGGATATAATTCACCCCTCCACTTT.